Shown below are 26 T cell receptor beta chains from a single sample sequenced in a study of CD8+ T cells in alopecia areata. cDNA prepared by RNA extraction and subsequent reverse transcription served as the template for sequencing. The table came from immunoSEQ multiplex PCR; TCRdb's copy has only in-frame clones and leaves some out. Of 200,000 to 250,000 clones listed, around 66% are singletons. The treatment denotes: oral pan-JAK inhibitor, 5-10 mg twice daily. The sequencing here drew on CD4+ T cells sorted from blood, taken around week 44, from a patient treated with tofacitinib. These receptors all come from a human donor with alopecia areata.

This clone was picked up a small number of times. The rearrangement uses TRBV29-1 and TRBJ2-2, with D hard to call. V dropped 4 bases and J dropped 8 bases, with 8 bases sitting between them. The length of the CDR3 is 11 residues. In germline, CDR1 is SQVTM, CDR2 ANQGSEA. The CDR3 coding sequence is TGCAGCGTTGGCTTTGGAGGGGAGCTGTTTTTT. Translating gives CSVGFGGELFF.

The sample holds a few counts of this clone. The chain joins TRBV5-6 to TRBJ2-5, with D uncertain. V lost 4 bases and J 4 bases, leaving 14 bases between the germline ends. This CDR3 is built from 14 residues. Germline V lookup: CDR1 SGHDT, CDR2 YYEEEE. This chain's CDR3 is CASSQVLLGETQYF. DNA of the CDR3: TGTGCCAGCAGCCAGGTACTACTCGGAGAGACCCAGTACTTC. Based on the CDR3 plus reference TRBV5-6 and TRBJ2-5, the full variable domain is DAGVTQSPTHLIKTRGQQVTLRCSPKSGHDTVSWYQQALGQGPQFIFQYYEEEERQRGNFPDRFSGHQFPNYSSELNVNALLLGDSALYLCASSQVLLGETQYFGPGTRLLVL.

The rearrangement links TRBV4-3 to TRBJ2-3; maybe TRBD2 (6 bases). Trimming left V 0 bases short and J 6 bases short, with 13 bases between. The CDR3 spans 15 residues. The germline V gene has CDR1 LGHNA and CDR2 YSLEER. CDR3 region: CASSQDGGKGDTQYF. The CDR3 bases are TGCGCCAGCAGCCAAGATGGCGGGAAGGGGGATACGCAGTATTTT.

The rearrangement joins TRBV6-1 to TRBJ2-3; TRBD1 matches 8 bases. Germline assignment: CDR1 MNHNS and CDR2 SASEGT. J was trimmed by 3 bases and V by 1 base; bases with no gene match: 3. The CDR3 totals 15 residues. CDR3: CASSEGTGGTDTQYF. CDR3 nucleotides: TGTGCCAGCAGTGAAGGTACAGGGGGAACAGATACGCAGTATTTT.

Notes on this clone: Additional DNA sequences in this sample encode the identical CDR3. Written as DNA, the CDR3 is TGTGCCAGCAGTCCTCGCCTCGCGAACACAGATACGCAGTATTTT. Amino acids: CASSPRLANTDTQYF. The J gene is TRBJ2-3, the V gene TRBV7-2; D is ambiguous. CDR3 length: 15 amino acids. CDR1 is SGHTA and CDR2 is FQGNSA in the germline V gene. With 6 bases removed from V and 2 bases from J, the gap between germline ends came to 15 bases.

The J gene is TRBJ1-6, the V gene TRBV30; 7 bases agree with TRBD1. V dropped 4 bases and J dropped 0; count of bases not matched to a gene: 3. Germline values: CDR1 GTSNPN, CDR2 SVGIG (reference sequence). The length of the CDR3 is 15 residues. CDR3 residues: CAWMNRGSYNSPLHF. CDR3 sequence (DNA): TGTGCCTGGATGAACAGGGGCTCCTATAATTCACCCCTCCACTTT.

There are a few counts of this clone. This chain links TRBV7-8 with TRBJ2-5, with D perhaps assigned TRBD1 or TRBD2 (5 bases each). Germline V gene sequence: CDR1 SGHVS, CDR2 FQNEAQ. Trimming shortened V by 5 bases and J by 5 bases, and 12 bases separated the two germline ends. This CDR3 has 13 residues. This CDR3 reads CASSKGEGETQYF. The CDR3 nucleotides are TGTGCCAGCAGCAAGGGAGAGGGGGAGACCCAGTACTTC.

The V gene is TRBV27, the J gene TRBJ2-6; 9 bases align to TRBD1. Germline V gene lookup returns CDR1 MNHEY and CDR2 SMNVEV (reference sequence). The CDR3 runs to 15 residues. V was pared by 4 bases and J by 3 bases, with 1 base of the junction left unmatched. This CDR3 is CASSWDRVGANVLTF. In DNA, the CDR3 is TGTGCCAGCAGTTGGGACAGGGTTGGGGCCAACGTCCTGACTTTC.

The V and J genes are TRBV11-2 and TRBJ2-7, with 8 bases fitting TRBD1. The CDR3 runs to 17 residues. Germline CDR1 SGHAT, CDR2 FQNNGV. The ends lost 0 bases at V and 0 bases at J; junction bases unmatched: 7. CDR3 coding DNA: TGTGCCAGCAGCTTAGACCAAACAGGGGGGATCTCCTACGAGCAGTACTTC. Protein: CASSLDQTGGISYEQYF. Using reference TRBV11-2 and TRBJ2-7 for the parts outside the CDR3, the full variable domain is EAGVAQSPRYKIIEKRQSVAFWCNPISGHATLYWYQQILGQGPKLLIQFQNNGVVDDSQLPKDRFSAERLKGVDSTLKIQPAKLEDSAVYLCASSLDQTGGISYEQYFGPGTRLTVT.

In its sample, this clone was seen once. The chain recombines TRBV9 with TRBJ2-7; no definite D call. There are 15 residues in the CDR3. CDR1 is SGDLS, CDR2 YYNGEE, per germline. The V and J ends lost 0 bases and 3 bases respectively, with 13 bases between them. In DNA form, the CDR3 reads TGTGCCAGCAGCGTAGGTGTGGAGAAGTACTACGAGCAGTACTTC. It yields the protein CASSVGVEKYYEQYF.

The V gene is TRBV29-1, the J gene TRBJ1-2; D is ambiguous. V dropped 0 bases and J dropped 5 bases, with 10 bases sitting between them. The germline gives CDR1 SQVTM, CDR2 ANQGSEA. This CDR3 contains 13 residues. The CDR3 is CSVEDPGGYGYTF. The CDR3 bases are TGCAGCGTTGAAGATCCCGGTGGGTATGGCTACACCTTC.

The V and J genes are TRBV19 and TRBJ2-2; possibly TRBD1 or TRBD2 for D (5 bases each). Looked up from germline, CDR1 is LNHDA and CDR2 is SQIVND (reference sequence). Trimming pared 5 bases from V and 1 base from J, leaving 11 bases between. CDR3 length: 15 residues. The CDR3 sequence: CASSEGRLNTGELFF. CDR3 DNA sequence: TGTGCCAGTAGTGAGGGACGGCTGAACACCGGGGAGCTGTTTTTT.

The chain uses TRBV7-9 and TRBJ1-1; perhaps TRBD1 as D (6 bases). V lost 6 bases, J lost 5 bases, and 10 bases lay in between. Per germline, CDR1 SEHNR and CDR2 FQNEAQ (reference sequence). The CDR3 runs to 12 residues. The CDR3 bases are TGTGCCAGCAGTAATCAGGGGACTGAAGCTTTCTTT. It yields the protein CASSNQGTEAFF.

This clone was seen a few times. The sample has other DNA sequences that encode this CDR3 too. The gene calls are TRBV15 and TRBJ2-7, with TRBD1 identical over 9 bases. This CDR3 spans 14 amino acids. J lost 2 bases, V lost 5 bases, and 4 bases had no gene match. The germline V gene has CDR1 LNHNV and CDR2 YYDKDF (reference sequence). Here the CDR3 DNA reads TGTGCCACCAGCCTAGGACAGGGGCCCTACGAGCAGTACTTC. Its translation: CATSLGQGPYEQYF.

This chain connects TRBV19 to TRBJ2-7, with TRBD1 matching over 7 bases. Germline V gene lookup returns CDR1 LNHDA and CDR2 SQIVND (reference sequence). CDR3 size: 12 residues. The trim removed 10 bases at V and 1 base at J, leaving 4 bases unmatched. CDR3 nucleotides: TGTGCCACCACAGGGGCGTCCTACGAGCAGTACTTC. It is translated as CATTGASYEQYF.

This clone was seen only once. V usage is TRBV12-5 and J usage is TRBJ2-5; 7 bases line up with TRBD2. The CDR3 loop spans 13 amino acids. V shed 6 bases and J 5 bases; nucleotides not matched to a gene: 6. CDR1 LGHNT and CDR2 FRNRAP come from the germline V gene. In DNA, the CDR3 is TGTGCTAGTGGACCTCTTAGCGGGGAGACCCAGTACTTC. This sequence encodes CASGPLSGETQYF.

The V call is TRBV7-9, the J call TRBJ2-3; a possible D gene is TRBD2 (6 bases). Germline CDR1 SEHNR, CDR2 FQNEAQ (reference sequence). Trimming took off 3 bases at V and 2 bases at J, with 9 bases between the two ends. The CDR3 consists of 14 residues. CDR3 sequence reads: CASSLGTSTDTQYF. The DNA of the CDR3 is TGTGCCAGCAGCTTGGGGACTTCCACAGATACGCAGTATTTT.

The chain has TRBV7-8 and TRBJ2-7, with D possibly being TRBD1 (6 bases). This CDR3 has 15 residues. Germline-derived CDR1 and CDR2 are SGHVS and FQNEAQ. Trimming took 1 base from V and 2 from J, leaving 12 bases between them. The CDR3 DNA follows: TGTGCCAGCAGCTTAGGACAGGAAAAAGCCTACGAGCAGTACTTC. It codes for CASSLGQEKAYEQYF.

The V and J genes are TRBV2 and TRBJ2-5; 8 bases fit TRBD2. Trimming took 6 bases from V and 4 from J; bases not matched to a gene: 7. The V gene's germline CDR1 is SNHLY and CDR2 FYNNEI. The CDR3 spans 14 residues. CDR3 residues: CASRTLRGAETQYF. The DNA for the CDR3 is TGTGCCAGCAGGACGTTGCGGGGGGCAGAGACCCAGTACTTC.

For the CDR3, the DNA is TGTGCCTGGAACGGGGGGCCGACTGAGCAGTTCTTC. This translates into CAWNGGPTEQFF. V is TRBV30 and J is TRBJ2-1, with D perhaps TRBD2 (7 bases). The CDR3 is 12 residues long. Germline CDR1 and CDR2: GTSNPN and SVGIG (reference sequence). Trimming pared 4 bases from V and 9 bases from J, leaving 13 bases between.

The V and J genes are TRBV30 and TRBJ1-1, with a possible D match to TRBD1 (5 bases). Germline values: CDR1 GTSNPN, CDR2 SVGIG (reference sequence). V was clipped by 0 bases and J by 0 bases, with 11 bases between them. The CDR3 spans 15 residues. DNA for the CDR3: TGTGCCTGGAGTGTACGGGGACGGATGAACACTGAAGCTTTCTTT. Translating gives CAWSVRGRMNTEAFF.

The chain is built from TRBV10-3 and TRBJ2-3, with D possibly being TRBD1 (6 bases). Germline loops: CDR1 ENHRY, CDR2 SYGVKD. Trimming pared 2 bases from V and 5 bases from J, leaving 17 bases between. The CDR3 is 16 residues long. The CDR3, as DNA: TGTGCCATCAGTGAGAGGTCGGCAGGGGTTATAGATACGCAGTATTTT. The encoded protein is CAISERSAGVIDTQYF.

This chain joins TRBV9 and TRBJ2-7; D perhaps matches TRBD1 (5 bases). Germline lookup yields CDR1 SGDLS and CDR2 YYNGEE. The CDR3 length is 14 residues. V gave up 0 bases and J gave up 6 bases, with 13 bases separating them. The CDR3 loop reads CASSVEAGPSEQYF. The CDR3 coding sequence is TGTGCCAGCAGCGTAGAGGCAGGGCCAAGCGAGCAGTACTTC.

J is TRBJ2-1 and V is TRBV29-1, with D tentatively TRBD1 (6 bases). Trimming shortened V by 2 bases and J by 7 bases, and 12 bases separated the two germline ends. The germline CDR1 and CDR2 sequences are SQVTM and ANQGSEA. CDR3 length equals 13 residues. CDR3 in amino acids: CSVEIFTGNEQFF. The DNA for the CDR3 is TGCAGCGTTGAAATATTTACAGGGAATGAGCAGTTCTTC.

V is TRBV6-5 and J is TRBJ1-2; 8 positions match TRBD1. Germline CDR1 and CDR2: MNHEY and SVGAGI. This CDR3 has 14 residues. V trimming: 2 bases; J trimming: 8 bases; junction bases outside the gene matches: 7. The CDR3 region has the DNA TGTGCCAGCAGTTACGGGACAGGATCATTCGGCTACACCTTC. It yields the protein CASSYGTGSFGYTF.

This clone was seen many times. The V gene is TRBV29-1, the J gene TRBJ1-2; possible D gene TRBD1, 5 bases. The germline V and J ends were trimmed by 4 bases and 8 bases, with 11 bases remaining between them. Germline V gives CDR1 SQVTM, CDR2 ANQGSEA. The CDR3 consists of 11 residues. The CDR3 is CSVGDGLGYTF. CDR3 bases: TGCAGCGTTGGGGACGGTCTAGGCTACACCTTC.